Listed here are 16 T cell receptor beta chains from one sample, sequenced in a study of cytomegalovirus exposure and HLA in healthy donors. The study ran its PCR with 60 Vbeta and 13 Jbeta primers. The table came from immunoSEQ multiplex PCR; TCRdb's copy has only in-frame clones and leaves some out. Of 100,000 to 150,000 clones listed, around 80% were seen once; the top ten hold 2.5% to 3.5%. The sequenced sample was PBMCs. The receptors were gathered from a boy between 2 and 15 years old in good health and CMV-seronegative.

This rearrangement joins TRBV6-4 to TRBJ2-7, with 7 bases matching TRBD2. The CDR3 is 11 amino acids. V was pared by 4 bases and J by 6 bases, with 0 bases of the junction left unmatched. Germline lookup yields CDR1 MRHNA and CDR2 SNTAGT. As DNA, the CDR3 is TGTGCCAGCAGTGCGGGGGGCGAGCAGTACTTC. This encodes CASSAGGEQYF.

The chain has TRBV6-4 and TRBJ2-1; D may be TRBD1 (5 bases). Trimming stripped 5 bases from V and 6 bases from J, with 17 bases between. Germline loops: CDR1 MRHNA, CDR2 SNTAGT. The CDR3 extends over 15 amino acids. The CDR3 protein is CASSQTEQRLNEQFF. The DNA for the CDR3 is TGTGCCAGCAGTCAGACAGAACAACGCCTCAATGAGCAGTTCTTC.

This chain uses TRBV29-1 with TRBJ2-1; D is possibly TRBD2 (5 bases). Germline CDR1 SQVTM, CDR2 ANQGSEA. Trimming cost V 1 base and J 5 bases, with 9 bases left between them. CDR3 size: 13 residues. The CDR3 DNA is TGCAGCGTTGAAGGTAACGGGGACAATGAGCAGTTCTTC. This codes for CSVEGNGDNEQFF.

V and J are TRBV6-5 and TRBJ1-2, with TRBD1 as a possible D gene (6 bases). Germline V lookup: CDR1 MNHEY, CDR2 SVGAGI. The germline V and J ends were trimmed by 6 bases and 7 bases, with 15 bases remaining between them. CDR3 length: 13 residues. The CDR3 region is CASRTGQSGGYTF. The DNA of the CDR3 is TGTGCCAGCAGAACCGGACAGTCGGGTGGCTACACCTTC.

This clone was picked up one time. V is TRBV29-1 and J is TRBJ1-2; 8 nucleotides match TRBD1. The V and J ends lost 7 bases and 7 bases, in that order; junction bases with no gene match: 8. CDR3 size: 12 residues. Germline V gene data show CDR1 as SQVTM and CDR2 as ANQGSEA. The CDR3 nucleotides read TGCAGCGCTGACAGGGGATACGGTGGCTACACCTTC. It is translated as CSADRGYGGYTF. Filled out from reference TRBV29-1 and TRBJ1-2, the complete variable domain reads SAVISQKPSRDICQRGTSLTIQCQVDSQVTMMFWYRQQPGQSLTLIATANQGSEATYESGFVIDKFPISRPNLTFSTLTVSNMSPEDSSIYLCSADRGYGGYTFGSGTRLTVV.

In nucleotides, the CDR3 is TGTGCCAGCAGCTCATCAGGGGGCTACACTGAAGCTTTCTTT. As protein: CASSSSGGYTEAFF. V usage is TRBV11-2 and J usage is TRBJ1-1; 8 bases are a match to TRBD1. The CDR3 totals 14 residues. V lost 4 bases to trimming and J lost 3 bases; unmatched junction nucleotides: 4. Looked up from germline, CDR1 is SGHAT and CDR2 is FQNNGV.

V is TRBV15 and J is TRBJ2-5, with a weak D call TRBD2 (6 bases). Germline values: CDR1 LNHNV, CDR2 YYDKDF (reference sequence). The CDR3 runs to 16 residues. The germline V and J ends were trimmed by 3 bases and 5 bases, with 19 bases remaining between them. CDR3 coding DNA: TGTGCCACCAGCAGTTCGCGCGGGGTGGGGTTGGAGACCCAGTACTTC. This sequence encodes CATSSSRGVGLETQYF. Together with reference TRBV15 and TRBJ2-5, the CDR3 gives the full variable domain: DAMVIQNPRYQVTQFGKPVTLSCSQTLNHNVMYWYQQKSSQAPKLLFHYYDKDFNNEADTPDNFQSRRPNTSFCFLDIRSPGLGDTAMYLCATSSSRGVGLETQYFGPGTRLLVL.

This sequence joins TRBV7-2 and TRBJ1-1; D perhaps matches TRBD1 (6 bases). Germline V lookup: CDR1 SGHTA, CDR2 FQGNSA. The CDR3 extends over 12 amino acids. V lost 5 bases and J 8 bases, leaving 12 bases between the germline ends. The CDR3 sequence: CASSLPDREAFF. The CDR3 DNA reads TGTGCCAGCAGCCTACCCGACAGGGAAGCTTTCTTT.

This chain links TRBV9 with TRBJ2-3; 8 bases match TRBD2. This CDR3 is 16 amino acids long. Germline V CDR1 and CDR2: SGDLS, YYNGEE. With 3 bases clipped from V and 2 bases from J, the junction kept 8 bases outside the gene matches. CDR3 DNA sequence: TGTGCCAGCAGCGAGGGGGGTAGCGGGGCCACAGATACGCAGTATTTT. This codes for CASSEGGSGATDTQYF.

This clone occurred once. The V and J genes are TRBV7-3 and TRBJ2-1; the match to TRBD2 covers 7 bases. The V segment lost 4 bases and the J segment 0 bases; nucleotides outside the gene matches: 15. The CDR3 covers 19 residues. Germline assignment: CDR1 SGHTA and CDR2 FQGTGA. CDR3 sequence (DNA): TGTGCCAGCAGCTCCCTGGCTAGCGGCCTTTTATCCTCCTACAATGAGCAGTTCTTC. It is translated as CASSSLASGLLSSYNEQFF.

The chain employs TRBV7-9 and TRBJ1-2; tentatively, D is TRBD1 (6 bases). Trimming took off 5 bases at V and 1 base at J, with 14 bases between the two ends. The CDR3 contains 15 residues. Germline V gene lookup returns CDR1 SEHNR and CDR2 FQNEAQ (reference sequence). CDR3: CASSEDRRVNYGYTF. The CDR3 coding sequence is TGTGCCAGCAGCGAGGACAGACGGGTTAACTATGGCTACACCTTC.

In this sample, this clone turned up once. V usage is TRBV10-3 and J usage is TRBJ2-2, with D maybe TRBD1 (6 bases). Germline lookup yields CDR1 ENHRY and CDR2 SYGVKD. This CDR3 region has 18 residues. Trimming removed 1 base from V and 6 bases from J, with 21 bases in between. The CDR3 DNA reads TGTGCCATCAGTGAGTGGGGGCCGTCCCTCGGCCATCCCGGGGAGCTGTTTTTT. Protein: CAISEWGPSLGHPGELFF.

This chain joins TRBV19 and TRBJ1-3, with D unresolved. With 5 bases removed from V and 0 bases from J, the gap between germline ends came to 8 bases. The CDR3 length is 14 residues. Germline assignment: CDR1 LNHDA and CDR2 SQIVND (reference sequence). CDR3 nucleotides: TGTGCCAGTAGTCTCCGAGACTCTGGAAACACCATATATTTT. Protein: CASSLRDSGNTIYF.

The V and J genes are TRBV6-6 and TRBJ2-7; TRBD1 aligns across 9 bases. CDR1 and CDR2 (germline): MNHNY, SVGAGI (reference sequence). The CDR3 contains 14 residues. The V gene end was trimmed by 4 bases and the J gene end by 3 bases; junction bases not matched to a gene: 4. In nucleotides, the CDR3 is TGTGCCAGCAGTTGGGGGGACAGGGACTACGAGCAGTACGTC. It is translated as CASSWGDRDYEQYV.

The chain recombines TRBV2 with TRBJ2-7, with D hard to call. CDR1 is SNHLY, CDR2 FYNNEI, per germline. V was shortened by 2 bases and J by 5 bases, with 13 bases between the two germline ends. The CDR3 is made up of 14 amino acids. DNA for the CDR3: TGTGCCAGCAGTGAATTGGGCTCCCCGAACGAGCAGTACTTC. Its translation: CASSELGSPNEQYF.

The chain recombines TRBV6-6 with TRBJ2-1; 13 nucleotides line up with TRBD2. With 8 bases clipped from V and 4 bases from J, the junction kept 8 bases outside the gene matches. Germline values: CDR1 MNHNY, CDR2 SVGAGI (reference sequence). This CDR3 comprises 16 residues. As DNA, the CDR3 is TGTGCCAGCTTTACCGGACTAGCGGGAGAATACAATGAGCAGTTCTTC. This encodes CASFTGLAGEYNEQFF.